Reported below is one T cell receptor beta chain. What it binds is unknown. CD4+ naive, central memory, regulatory and stem cell-like memory cells were sorted via CD45RO/CCR7/CD25/CD127/CD95/CD27. Post-sort purity exceeded 95% for all sorted populations. This entry belongs to a study of beta chain features in type 1 diabetes. Isolated RNA was reverse transcribed in full, so expressed TCRB transcripts were sequenced. The data were produced by immunoSEQ multiplex PCR, yet TCRdb's version contains in-frame clones alone and is incomplete. This table holds roughly 230,000 clones, around 9.6% found once. The CDR3 contains 19 residues. The germline gives CDR1 SGHTS, CDR2 YDEGEE. J was trimmed by 5 bases and V by 2 bases; bases with no gene match: 21. Notes on the study in general: Sequencing of cDNA might inflate the share of cells that strongly express TCR.

The rearrangement joins TRBV5-8 to TRBJ2-5, with 7 nucleotides matching TRBD2. Sequencing was carried out using naive CD4+ T cells from blood. The TCR sequence derives from a woman younger than 35 in good health. Written as DNA, the CDR3 is TGTGCCAGCAGCTTAGGGACTACCGGGCTGAGGACCTCCAGGGAGACCCAGTACTTC. This codes for CASSLGTTGLRTSRETQYF.